Listed below are T cell receptor beta chains from one sample, sequenced in a study of graft-versus-host responses after intestinal transplantation. No antigen is known for these receptors. Libraries were prepared by immunoSEQ multiplex PCR; TCRdb keeps only in-frame clonotypes and omits some of them. This table holds approximately 88,000 clones, about 95% found once. The sequencing used unstimulated CD4+ T cells sorted from spleen or lymph node cells, collected before transplant. The receptor source for this set is a human donor who was the organ donor for an intestinal transplant. Both conserved end residues are part of each CDR3. Fields, in order: clone size, V gene, J gene, D gene, CDR3 protein, CDR3 DNA. The D gene is left open where the match is weak. Some rows have no size entry. The others give once, few or many, or a class for an expanded clone.

clone size: .; V gene: TRBV5-6; J gene: TRBJ2-5; D gene: .; CDR3 protein: CASSSVSTGETQYF; CDR3 DNA: TGTGCCAGCAGCTCGGTATCGACCGGCGAGACCCAGTACTTC
clone size: .; V gene: TRBV4-3; J gene: TRBJ1-6; D gene: .; CDR3 protein: CASSQDPNSPLHF; CDR3 DNA: TGCGCCAGCAGCCAAGATCCCAATTCACCCCTCCACTTT
clone size: .; V gene: TRBV19; J gene: TRBJ1-5; D gene: TRBD1; CDR3 protein: CASSTGQGAAQPQHF; CDR3 DNA: TGTGCCAGTAGTACTGGACAGGGGGCTGCACAGCCCCAGCATTTT
clone size: .; V gene: TRBV28; J gene: TRBJ2-1; D gene: .; CDR3 protein: CASSFAGTYNEQFF; CDR3 DNA: TGTGCCAGCAGTTTTGCGGGAACCTACAATGAGCAGTTCTTC
clone size: .; V gene: TRBV30; J gene: TRBJ1-6; D gene: .; CDR3 protein: CAWDRSNSPLHF; CDR3 DNA: TGTGCCTGGGACCGCTCAAATTCACCCCTCCACTTT
clone size: .; V gene: TRBV14; J gene: TRBJ1-6; D gene: .; CDR3 protein: CASSHPFGVNSPLHF; CDR3 DNA: TGTGCCAGCAGCCACCCTTTCGGGGTCAATTCACCCCTCCACTTT
clone size: .; V gene: TRBV5-4; J gene: TRBJ1-4; D gene: .; CDR3 protein: CASGTPTNEKLFF; CDR3 DNA: TGTGCCAGCGGTACACCAACTAATGAAAAACTGTTTTTT
clone size: .; V gene: TRBV19; J gene: TRBJ1-1; D gene: .; CDR3 protein: CASSGLGRPGMNTEAFF; CDR3 DNA: TGTGCCAGTAGTGGATTGGGACGGCCTGGCATGAACACTGAAGCTTTCTTT
clone size: .; V gene: TRBV18; J gene: TRBJ1-5; D gene: .; CDR3 protein: CASSPRSGDILGQPQHF; CDR3 DNA: TGTGCCAGCTCACCACGCTCAGGGGACATATTGGGTCAGCCCCAGCATTTT
clone size: .; V gene: TRBV5-1; J gene: TRBJ1-3; D gene: TRBD1; CDR3 protein: CASSWTGGNTIYF; CDR3 DNA: TGCGCCAGCAGCTGGACAGGTGGAAACACCATATATTTT
clone size: .; V gene: TRBV28; J gene: TRBJ1-2; D gene: .; CDR3 protein: CASSDLIGNGYTF; CDR3 DNA: TGTGCCAGCAGTGACCTTATTGGGAATGGCTACACCTTC
clone size: .; V gene: TRBV7-2; J gene: TRBJ2-7; D gene: .; CDR3 protein: CASGRTDSYEQYF; CDR3 DNA: TGTGCCAGCGGACGGACGGACTCCTACGAGCAGTACTTC
clone size: .; V gene: TRBV19; J gene: TRBJ2-6; D gene: .; CDR3 protein: CASSIPPSGANVLTF; CDR3 DNA: TGTGCCAGTAGTATTCCCCCCTCTGGGGCCAACGTCCTGACTTTC
clone size: .; V gene: TRBV4-3; J gene: TRBJ2-1; D gene: .; CDR3 protein: CASSQDALREQFF; CDR3 DNA: TGCGCCAGCAGCCAAGATGCGCTTCGCGAGCAGTTCTTC
clone size: .; V gene: TRBV5-1; J gene: TRBJ2-2; D gene: .; CDR3 protein: CASRITGNLNTGELFF; CDR3 DNA: TGCGCCAGCAGGATAACCGGGAACTTGAACACCGGGGAGCTGTTTTTT
clone size: .; V gene: TRBV7-8; J gene: TRBJ1-6; D gene: .; CDR3 protein: CASSPREFGRDSYNSPLHF; CDR3 DNA: TGTGCCAGCAGCCCTAGGGAATTCGGCAGGGACTCCTATAATTCACCCCTCCACTTT
clone size: once; V gene: TRBV5-4; J gene: TRBJ2-4; D gene: .; CDR3 protein: CASSLGEGAKNIQYF; CDR3 DNA: TGTGCCAGCAGCCTGGGCGAGGGGGCCAAAAACATTCAGTACTTC
clone size: .; V gene: TRBV5-1; J gene: TRBJ2-1; D gene: .; CDR3 protein: CASSFGGPTINEQFF; CDR3 DNA: TGCGCCAGCAGCTTTGGGGGGCCAACCATCAATGAGCAGTTCTTC
clone size: .; V gene: TRBV11-2; J gene: TRBJ1-6; D gene: .; CDR3 protein: CASSLDLMREPTPLRF; CDR3 DNA: TGTGCCAGCAGCTTAGATTTGATGAGGGAACCAACACCCCTCCGCTTT
clone size: .; V gene: TRBV30; J gene: TRBJ2-2; D gene: TRBD2; CDR3 protein: CAWKYSGVNTGELFF; CDR3 DNA: TGTGCCTGGAAATACAGCGGGGTGAACACCGGGGAGCTGTTTTTT
clone size: .; V gene: TRBV19; J gene: TRBJ1-6; D gene: .; CDR3 protein: CASNMARFNSPLHF; CDR3 DNA: TGTGCCAGTAATATGGCCCGATTTAATTCACCCCTCCACTTT
clone size: .; V gene: TRBV6-5; J gene: TRBJ1-2; D gene: TRBD1; CDR3 protein: CASSHRTGEAYGYTF; CDR3 DNA: TGTGCCAGCAGCCATCGGACAGGGGAGGCCTATGGCTACACCTTC
clone size: .; V gene: TRBV7-2; J gene: TRBJ2-2; D gene: .; CDR3 protein: CASGQGLNTGELFF; CDR3 DNA: TGTGCCAGCGGCCAGGGACTCAACACCGGGGAGCTGTTTTTT
clone size: .; V gene: TRBV7-2; J gene: TRBJ1-4; D gene: .; CDR3 protein: CASSLGSAREKLFF; CDR3 DNA: TGTGCCAGCAGCTTAGGGTCCGCGCGCGAAAAACTGTTTTTT
clone size: .; V gene: TRBV30; J gene: TRBJ1-2; D gene: .; CDR3 protein: CAWSVLPAAYGYTF; CDR3 DNA: TGTGCCTGGAGTGTACTGCCGGCGGCCTATGGCTACACCTTC
clone size: .; V gene: TRBV29-1; J gene: TRBJ2-3; D gene: .; CDR3 protein: CSASKGGTDTQYF; CDR3 DNA: TGCAGCGCCAGCAAGGGCGGGACAGATACGCAGTATTTT
clone size: .; V gene: TRBV7-9; J gene: TRBJ1-6; D gene: .; CDR3 protein: CASSLVAPQGPSPLHF; CDR3 DNA: TGTGCCAGCAGCTTAGTAGCCCCGCAGGGTCCCTCACCCCTCCACTTT
clone size: .; V gene: TRBV27; J gene: TRBJ2-1; D gene: .; CDR3 protein: CASSSHRRGPMDNEQFF; CDR3 DNA: TGTGCCAGCAGTTCACATCGGCGGGGGCCCATGGACAATGAGCAGTTCTTC
clone size: .; V gene: TRBV6-1; J gene: TRBJ1-1; D gene: .; CDR3 protein: CASTAKGGNTEAFF; CDR3 DNA: TGTGCCAGCACCGCTAAAGGAGGGAACACTGAAGCTTTCTTT
clone size: .; V gene: TRBV4-1; J gene: TRBJ1-4; D gene: .; CDR3 protein: CASSQAAGAANEKLFF; CDR3 DNA: TGCGCCAGCAGCCAAGCCGCGGGGGCGGCTAATGAAAAACTGTTTTTT
clone size: .; V gene: TRBV4-2; J gene: TRBJ1-4; D gene: .; CDR3 protein: CASSQVNPGAGDNEKLFF; CDR3 DNA: TGTGCCAGCAGCCAAGTGAACCCTGGTGCGGGGGATAATGAAAAACTGTTTTTT
clone size: .; V gene: TRBV28; J gene: TRBJ1-6; D gene: TRBD1; CDR3 protein: CASSLRTGGAYNSPLHF; CDR3 DNA: TGTGCCAGCAGTTTACGCACAGGGGGCGCCTATAATTCACCCCTCCACTTT
clone size: .; V gene: TRBV2; J gene: TRBJ1-2; D gene: .; CDR3 protein: CASSLRWVDDYGYTF; CDR3 DNA: TGTGCCAGCAGCCTCCGGTGGGTGGATGACTATGGCTACACCTTC
clone size: .; V gene: TRBV15; J gene: TRBJ1-5; D gene: .; CDR3 protein: CATSREGDQPQHF; CDR3 DNA: TGTGCCACCAGCAGAGAAGGAGATCAGCCCCAGCATTTT
clone size: .; V gene: TRBV5-1; J gene: TRBJ1-1; D gene: .; CDR3 protein: CASSLVKGIGTEAFF; CDR3 DNA: TGCGCCAGCAGCTTGGTGAAGGGTATTGGCACTGAAGCTTTCTTT